The 23 T cell receptor beta chains given below trace back to one sample, sequenced in a study of cytomegalovirus exposure and HLA in healthy donors. Produced via immunoSEQ multiplex PCR; TCRdb's table is partial and in-frame only. The top ten clones hold approximately 2% of a sample with tens of thousands of clones, 94% of them seen once. The sample consisted of PBMCs. The receptors stem from a woman aged 18-29 years in good health and CMV-seropositive.

This clone was observed once. The sample carries other DNA sequences with the same CDR3. The chain couples TRBV4-1 to TRBJ1-3, with 9 bases fitting TRBD1. The V gene's germline CDR1 is MGHRA and CDR2 YSYEKL. The length of the CDR3 is 15 residues. V was clipped by 3 bases and J by 0 bases; unmatched bases: 0. CDR3 sequence: CASSQGQGSGNTIYF. The DNA of the CDR3 is TGCGCCAGCAGCCAGGGACAGGGCTCTGGAAACACCATATATTTT.

The chain links TRBV30 to TRBJ2-3; TRBD2 aligns across 10 bases. In germline, CDR1 is GTSNPN, CDR2 SVGIG (reference sequence). After removal of 7 bases from V and 2 bases from J, the junction contained 12 bases not matched to a gene. The length of the CDR3 is 16 residues. The CDR3 loop is CAFTSGAGYNTDTQYF. DNA of the CDR3: TGTGCCTTTACTAGCGGGGCGGGTTATAACACAGATACGCAGTATTTT. Filled out from reference TRBV30 and TRBJ2-3, the complete variable domain reads SQTIHQWPATLVQPVGSPLSLECTVEGTSNPNLYWYRQAAGRGLQLLFYSVGIGQISSEVPQNLSASRPQDRQFILSSKKLLLSDSGFYLCAFTSGAGYNTDTQYFGPGTRLTVL.

This clone was recorded once. The genes are TRBV30 and TRBJ2-7; 9 positions match TRBD1. Germline CDR1 GTSNPN, CDR2 SVGIG (reference sequence). V lost 3 bases, J lost 3 bases, and 6 bases stayed unmatched. This CDR3 region has 14 residues. CDR3: CAWRDPDRGYEQYF. The CDR3 DNA is TGTGCCTGGAGAGATCCGGACAGGGGCTACGAGCAGTACTTC.

This clone was observed a single time. The rearrangement uses TRBV4-1 and TRBJ2-5; 8 bases fit TRBD1. The junction had 14 bases not matched to a gene; V was cut back by 4 bases and J by 1 base. The CDR3 runs to 18 residues. Germline V gene lookup returns CDR1 MGHRA and CDR2 YSYEKL. The CDR3 region is CASSRVGTGPPGQETQYF. As DNA, the CDR3 is TGCGCCAGCAGCCGAGTTGGGACAGGTCCCCCGGGCCAAGAGACCCAGTACTTC.

V usage is TRBV27 and J usage is TRBJ1-5, with D possibly TRBD1 on 6 matching bases. The CDR3 runs 14 residues. V shed 6 bases and J shed 2 bases, with 11 bases lying between them. The V gene's germline CDR1 is MNHEY and CDR2 SMNVEV (reference sequence). CDR3 sequence (DNA): TGTGCCAGCAGCCCGGGGGGCCGCAATCAGCCCCAGCATTTT. Its protein product is CASSPGGRNQPQHF.

The chain links TRBV30 to TRBJ1-4, with D hard to call. Germline V lookup: CDR1 GTSNPN, CDR2 SVGIG (reference sequence). Trimming took off 5 bases at V and 0 bases at J, with 10 bases between the two ends. The CDR3 sequence is 14 residues long. The CDR3 DNA reads as TGTGCCTGGGGCCTCAAAGCAACTAATGAAAAACTGTTTTTT. Translation: CAWGLKATNEKLFF.

The chain carries TRBV19 and TRBJ1-2, with 8 bases aligning to TRBD1. The CDR3 spans 15 residues. V shed 6 bases and J 3 bases; nucleotides not matched to a gene: 9. Germline V gene lookup returns CDR1 LNHDA and CDR2 SQIVND (reference sequence). This CDR3 reads CASRGGQEGDYGYTF. The CDR3 DNA reads TGTGCCAGTAGGGGGGGACAGGAAGGGGACTATGGCTACACCTTC.

A few counts support this clone. The rearrangement joins TRBV7-9 to TRBJ1-2; possibly TRBD1 for D (5 bases). This CDR3 region has 15 residues. Trimming removed 4 bases from V and 4 bases from J, with 16 bases in between. Germline CDR1 reads SEHNR; CDR2 reads FQNEAQ (reference sequence). The chain's CDR3 is CASSYQGLQLYGYTF. The CDR3 DNA reads as TGTGCCAGCAGCTATCAGGGACTTCAACTCTATGGCTACACCTTC.

The chain couples TRBV7-2 to TRBJ2-7; D gene ambiguous. This CDR3 region has 14 residues. Looked up from germline, CDR1 is SGHTA and CDR2 is FQGNSA. The V gene lost 5 bases and the J gene lost 3 bases, with 14 bases spanning the gap. The CDR3 protein is CASSPSIRVYEQYF. The CDR3 DNA is TGTGCCAGCAGCCCCTCCATCCGCGTCTACGAGCAGTACTTC. The whole variable domain, filled in from reference TRBV7-2 and TRBJ2-7, reads GAGVSQSPSNKVTEKGKDVELRCDPISGHTALYWYRQSLGQGLEFLIYFQGNSAPDKSGLPSDRFSAERTGGSVSTLTIQRTQQEDSAVYLCASSPSIRVYEQYFGPGTRLTVT.

The V gene is TRBV19, the J gene TRBJ1-2; 11 positions agree with TRBD1. V lost 2 bases, J lost 8 bases, and 10 bases stayed unmatched. CDR3 size: 16 residues. Germline CDR1 LNHDA, CDR2 SQIVND (reference sequence). The CDR3 is CASSILNRDRGNGYTF. CDR3 nucleotide sequence: TGTGCCAGTAGTATACTAAACCGGGACAGGGGGAACGGCTACACCTTC.

The chain carries TRBV6-1 and TRBJ2-7; TRBD2 matches 7 bases. V was clipped by 0 bases and J by 0 bases; unmatched bases: 2. Germline CDR1 reads MNHNS; CDR2 reads SASEGT. There are 15 residues in the CDR3. The CDR3 coding sequence is TGTGCCAGCAGTGAAGCGGGGGGGAGCTCCTACGAGCAGTACTTC. Protein sequence: CASSEAGGSSYEQYF.

This chain links TRBV15 with TRBJ2-7, with a weak D call TRBD1 (6 bases). Germline CDR1 is LNHNV and CDR2 is YYDKDF (reference sequence). Trimming shortened V by 0 bases and J by 3 bases, and 12 bases separated the two germline ends. CDR3 length equals 15 residues. The CDR3 nucleotides read TGTGCCACCAGCAGAGATAAACAGGGCTACTACGAGCAGTACTTC. Amino acid sequence: CATSRDKQGYYEQYF.

The chain is built from TRBV6-1 and TRBJ2-7; 10 bases align to TRBD2. The CDR3 has 15 residues. J gave up 6 bases and V 2 bases, and 7 bases lay outside the gene matches. Looked up from germline, CDR1 is MNHNS and CDR2 is SASEGT. CDR3 sequence reads: CASSESLAGALEQYF. CDR3 coding DNA: TGTGCCAGCAGTGAATCTCTAGCGGGGGCCCTCGAGCAGTACTTC.

This sequence joins TRBV7-9 and TRBJ2-1; D perhaps matches TRBD2 (5 bases). The CDR3 covers 15 residues. From germline, CDR1 is SEHNR and CDR2 FQNEAQ (reference sequence). V shed 0 bases and J shed 4 bases, with 10 bases lying between them. The chain's CDR3 is CASSLATRIYNEQFF. The CDR3 DNA is TGTGCCAGCAGCTTAGCCACTAGGATTTACAATGAGCAGTTCTTC.

The CDR3 sequence is CASSTPSGAYNEQFF. CDR3 coding DNA: TGTGCCAGCAGTACCCCTAGCGGGGCCTACAATGAGCAGTTCTTC. The V call is TRBV28, the J call TRBJ2-1, with 9 bases that match TRBD2. The CDR3 sequence is 15 residues long. The V segment lost 5 bases and the J segment 2 bases; nucleotides outside the gene matches: 4. Germline CDR1 is MDHEN and CDR2 is SYDVKM.

The V and J genes are TRBV6-5 and TRBJ2-7, with TRBD1 matching 10 bases. CDR1 is MNHEY, CDR2 SVGAGI, per germline. This CDR3 spans 14 amino acids. The trim removed 5 bases at V and 6 bases at J, leaving 7 bases unmatched. This CDR3 reads CASSETGTGAEQYF. DNA of the CDR3: TGTGCCAGCAGTGAAACCGGGACAGGGGCCGAGCAGTACTTC.

The gene calls are TRBV5-4 and TRBJ2-7; 10 nucleotides agree with TRBD2. CDR1 is SGHNT, CDR2 YYREEE, per germline (reference sequence). The CDR3 is 14 residues long. The V gene end was trimmed by 2 bases and the J gene end by 7 bases; junction bases not matched to a gene: 6. The CDR3 DNA reads as TGTGCCAGCAGCTTACCGGGACTAGCGTCGGAGCAGTACTTC. It encodes CASSLPGLASEQYF.

J is TRBJ2-2 and V is TRBV6-4; 8 bases are shared with TRBD1. The trim removed 3 bases at V and 4 bases at J, leaving 10 bases unmatched. Germline values: CDR1 MRHNA, CDR2 SNTAGT. CDR3 length: 17 residues. The DNA of the CDR3 is TGTGCCAGCAGTGAAAATGTGGACAGGGCCGCCACCGGGGAGCTGTTTTTT. It translates to CASSENVDRAATGELFF.

This chain connects TRBV9 to TRBJ2-5; 9 bases are a match to TRBD2. Germline V gives CDR1 SGDLS, CDR2 YYNGEE. The CDR3 has 14 amino acids. Germline trimming cut 6 bases from V and 2 bases from J; bases unmatched to any gene: 5. CDR3 sequence reads: CASTPAGGQETQYF. The DNA of the CDR3 is TGTGCCAGCACTCCGGCGGGGGGGCAAGAGACCCAGTACTTC.

The V call is TRBV20-1, the J call TRBJ2-4, with a possible D match to TRBD1 (5 bases). Per the germline V gene, CDR1 is DFQATT and CDR2 is SNEGSKA (reference sequence). Trimming shortened V by 7 bases and J by 5 bases, and 9 bases separated the two germline ends. The CDR3 has 11 amino acids. The CDR3 reads CSVPTENIQYF. CDR3 bases: TGCAGTGTACCGACAGAAAACATTCAGTACTTC.

This clone was observed a few times. The chain couples TRBV9 to TRBJ2-5; TRBD2 agrees at 12 bases. V lost 3 bases to trimming and J lost 5 bases; unmatched junction nucleotides: 8. This CDR3 contains 16 residues. In germline, CDR1 is SGDLS, CDR2 YYNGEE. The CDR3 here is CASSARLAGVMETQYF. CDR3 sequence (DNA): TGTGCCAGCAGCGCCCGACTAGCGGGAGTGATGGAGACCCAGTACTTC.

The chain recombines TRBV7-9 with TRBJ2-5, with D possibly TRBD2 on 6 matching bases. CDR1 and CDR2 (germline): SEHNR, FQNEAQ (reference sequence). The CDR3 is 15 amino acids. Trimming took off 1 base at V and 2 bases at J, with 11 bases between the two ends. CDR3 protein: CASSLGLGFQETQYF. CDR3 in DNA: TGTGCCAGCAGCTTAGGACTAGGGTTTCAAGAGACCCAGTACTTC. Complete variable domain (other parts from reference TRBV7-9 and TRBJ2-5): DTGVSQNPRHKITKRGQNVTFRCDPISEHNRLYWYRQTLGQGPEFLTYFQNEAQLEKSRLLSDRFSAERPKGSFSTLEIQRTEQGDSAMYLCASSLGLGFQETQYFGPGTRLLVL.

This chain links TRBV19 with TRBJ2-3; TRBD2 matches 8 bases. V shed 1 base and J 0 bases; nucleotides not matched to a gene: 9. This CDR3 has 18 residues. Germline-derived CDR1 and CDR2 are LNHDA and SQIVND (reference sequence). In DNA form, the CDR3 reads TGTGCCAGTAGTATAGTGGCCCTAGCGGGTATAAGCACAGATACGCAGTATTTT. It translates to CASSIVALAGISTDTQYF. Using reference TRBV19 and TRBJ2-3 for the parts outside the CDR3, the full variable domain is DGGITQSPKYLFRKEGQNVTLSCEQNLNHDAMYWYRQDPGQGLRLIYYSQIVNDFQKGDIAEGYSVSREKKESFPLTVTSAQKNPTAFYLCASSIVALAGISTDTQYFGPGTRLTVL.